This passage covers 8 T cell receptor beta chains from one sample sequenced in a study of identical twins. One entry per CDR3 protein results from TCRdb running MiXCR on the 5' RACE reads. This sample yields about 450,000 distinct CDR3 sequences, of which 18% are seen a single time; around 12% belongs to the top ten. Specimen: naive T cells sorted from blood. These TCRs come from a middle-aged man in good health.

Ten or more counts support this clonotype. The rearrangement links TRBV20-1 to TRBJ2-1, with D possibly being TRBD2 (6 bases). Trimming took off 6 bases at V and 5 bases at J, with 20 bases between the two ends. The germline gives CDR1 DFQATT, CDR2 SNEGSKA (reference sequence). The CDR3 is 15 residues long. For the CDR3, the DNA is TGCAGTGCCGAAGGGAGGTCGCGCGCAGACAATGAGCAGTTCTTC. It codes for CSAEGRSRADNEQFF.

In this sample, this clonotype turned up many times. The chain uses TRBV12-3 or TRBV12-4 and TRBJ2-3, with TRBD1 identical over 8 bases. V shed 6 bases, J shed 5 bases, and the junction held 10 bases outside the gene matches. The CDR3 is 15 residues long. CDR3 sequence reads: CASRGQGSSRDTQYF. As DNA, the CDR3 is TGTGCCAGCAGAGGACAGGGCTCTTCAAGAGATACGCAGTATTTT.

This clonotype was picked up a small number of times. This sequence joins TRBV7-2 and TRBJ2-1, with D unclear. The V and J ends lost 5 bases and 3 bases respectively, with 5 bases between them. The CDR3 has 12 residues. Germline V gives CDR1 SGHTA, CDR2 FQGNSA. The CDR3 loop reads CASSQNYNEQFF. For the CDR3, the DNA is TGTGCCAGCAGCCAAAACTACAATGAGCAGTTCTTC.

The chain joins TRBV12-3 or TRBV12-4 to TRBJ2-7; no definite D call. The CDR3 runs to 12 residues. The ends were cut back, 4 bases at V and 9 bases at J, with 13 bases in the middle. CDR3 nucleotide sequence: TGTGCCAGCAGTTACGGTGCGTTGGGGCAGTACTTC. It is translated as CASSYGALGQYF.

The chain joins TRBV20-1 to TRBJ1-2; 12 bases agree with TRBD1. The CDR3 is 15 residues long. CDR1 is DFQATT and CDR2 is SNEGSKA in the germline V gene (reference sequence). Germline trimming cut 6 bases from V and 4 bases from J; bases unmatched to any gene: 9. CDR3 amino acids: CSAQAGQGATYGYTF. DNA for the CDR3: TGCAGTGCCCAAGCGGGACAGGGGGCAACCTATGGCTACACCTTC.

The rearrangement links TRBV12-3 or TRBV12-4 to TRBJ1-6; 7 bases are shared with TRBD1. The CDR3 sequence is 14 residues long. Trimming cost V 5 bases and J 7 bases; bases outside gene matches: 5. The CDR3 bases are TGTGCCAGCAGTCCGACAGGGATAAATTCACCCCTCCACTTT. Residues: CASSPTGINSPLHF.

In its sample, this clonotype was seen many times. J is TRBJ2-3 and V is TRBV20-1; D unresolved. Germline lookup yields CDR1 DFQATT and CDR2 SNEGSKA (reference sequence). The CDR3 contains 15 residues. V was pared by 2 bases and J by 5 bases, with 17 bases between. This CDR3 reads CSARPGPPGGDTQYF. CDR3 coding DNA: TGCAGTGCTAGACCCGGGCCTCCCGGCGGAGATACGCAGTATTTT.

The rearrangement uses TRBV15 and TRBJ2-2; tentative D call: TRBD1 (6 bases). Deletions cut 3 bases from V and 4 bases from J, with 9 bases between. Germline V CDR1 and CDR2: LNHNV, YYDKDF (reference sequence). The CDR3 contains 14 residues. DNA of the CDR3: TGTGCCACCAGCAGGGGGACACCCACCGGGGAGCTGTTTTTT. This encodes CATSRGTPTGELFF. Based on the CDR3 plus reference TRBV15 and TRBJ2-2, the full variable domain is DAMVIQNPRYQVTQFGKPVTLSCSQTLNHNVMYWYQQKSSQAPKLLFHYYDKDFNNEADTPDNFQSRRPNTSFCFLDIRSPGLGDTAMYLCATSRGTPTGELFFGEGSRLTVL.